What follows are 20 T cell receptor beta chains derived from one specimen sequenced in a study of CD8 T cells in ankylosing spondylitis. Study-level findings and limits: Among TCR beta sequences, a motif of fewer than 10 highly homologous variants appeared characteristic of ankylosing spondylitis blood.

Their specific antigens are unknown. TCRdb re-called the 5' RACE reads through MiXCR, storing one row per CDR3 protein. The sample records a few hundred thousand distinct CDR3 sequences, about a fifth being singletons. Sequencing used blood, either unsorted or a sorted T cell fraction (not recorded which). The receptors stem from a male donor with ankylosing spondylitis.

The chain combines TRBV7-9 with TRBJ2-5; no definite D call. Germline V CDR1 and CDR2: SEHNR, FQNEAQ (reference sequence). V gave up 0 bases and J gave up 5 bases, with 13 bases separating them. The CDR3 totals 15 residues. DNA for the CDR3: TGTGCCAGCAGCTTAGCGACATTAAAGACGGAGACCCAGTACTTC. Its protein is CASSLATLKTETQYF.

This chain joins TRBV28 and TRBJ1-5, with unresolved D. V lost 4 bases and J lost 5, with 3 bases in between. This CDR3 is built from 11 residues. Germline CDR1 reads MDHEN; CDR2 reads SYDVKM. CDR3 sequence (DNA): TGTGCCAGCAGTTCCGATCAGCCCCAGCATTTT. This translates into CASSSDQPQHF.

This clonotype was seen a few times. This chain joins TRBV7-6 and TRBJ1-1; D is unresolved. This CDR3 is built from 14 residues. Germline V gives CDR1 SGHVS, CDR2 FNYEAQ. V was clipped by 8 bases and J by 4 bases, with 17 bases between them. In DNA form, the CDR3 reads TGTGCCAGCTCCTGGGGAGGGCAAGGCACTGAAGCTTTCTTT. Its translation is CASSWGGQGTEAFF.

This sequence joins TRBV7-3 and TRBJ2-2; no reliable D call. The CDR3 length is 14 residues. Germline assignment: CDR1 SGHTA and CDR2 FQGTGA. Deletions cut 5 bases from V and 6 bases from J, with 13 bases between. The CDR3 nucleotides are TGTGCCAGCAGCCCCACGCCGCAGGCCGGGGAGCTGTTTTTT. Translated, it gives CASSPTPQAGELFF.

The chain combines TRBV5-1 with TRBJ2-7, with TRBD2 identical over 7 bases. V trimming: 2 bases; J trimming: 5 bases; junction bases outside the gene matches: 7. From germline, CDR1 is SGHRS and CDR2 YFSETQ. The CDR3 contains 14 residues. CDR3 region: CASSFTGGTNEQYF. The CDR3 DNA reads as TGCGCCAGCAGCTTCACGGGAGGTACTAACGAGCAGTACTTC.

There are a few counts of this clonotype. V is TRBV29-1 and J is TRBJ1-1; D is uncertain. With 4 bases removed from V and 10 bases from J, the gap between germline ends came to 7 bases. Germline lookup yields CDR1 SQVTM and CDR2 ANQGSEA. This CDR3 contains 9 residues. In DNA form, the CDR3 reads TGCAGCGTTGGTCCGGGAGCTTTCTTT. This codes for CSVGPGAFF.

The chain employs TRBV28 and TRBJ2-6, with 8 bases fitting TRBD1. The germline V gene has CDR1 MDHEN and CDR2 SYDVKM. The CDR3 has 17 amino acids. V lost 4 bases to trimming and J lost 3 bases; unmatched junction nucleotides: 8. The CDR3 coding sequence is TGTGCCAGCAGTTCGCTAGACAGGGGAGTTGGGGCCAACGTCCTGACTTTC. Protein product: CASSSLDRGVGANVLTF.

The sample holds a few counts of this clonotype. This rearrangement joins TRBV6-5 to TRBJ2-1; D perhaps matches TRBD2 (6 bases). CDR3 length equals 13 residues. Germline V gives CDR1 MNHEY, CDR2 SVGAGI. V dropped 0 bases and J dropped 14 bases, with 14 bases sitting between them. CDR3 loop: CASSYSRETREFF. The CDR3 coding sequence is TGTGCCAGCAGTTACTCTAGGGAGACTAGGGAGTTCTTC.

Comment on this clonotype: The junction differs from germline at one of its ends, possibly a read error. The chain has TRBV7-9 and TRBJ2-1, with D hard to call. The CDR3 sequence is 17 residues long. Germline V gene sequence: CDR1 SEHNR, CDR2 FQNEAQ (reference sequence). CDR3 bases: TGTTCCAGCAGCACACACGCGGATTCTACAACTTACAATGAGCAGTTCTTC. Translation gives CSSSTHADSTTYNEQFF. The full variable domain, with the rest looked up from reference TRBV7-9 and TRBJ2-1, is DTGVSQNPRHKITKRGQNVTFRCDPISEHNRLYWYRQTLGQGPEFLTYFQNEAQLEKSRLLSDRFSAERPKGSFSTLEIQRTEQGDSAMYLCSSSTHADSTTYNEQFFGPGTRLTVL.

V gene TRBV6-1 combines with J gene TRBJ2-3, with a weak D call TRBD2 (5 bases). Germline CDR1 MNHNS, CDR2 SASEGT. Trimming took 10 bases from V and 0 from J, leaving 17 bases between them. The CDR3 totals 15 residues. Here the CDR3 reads CANSDRGGSTDTQYF. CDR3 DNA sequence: TGTGCCAACAGCGACCGAGGCGGGAGCACAGATACGCAGTATTTT.

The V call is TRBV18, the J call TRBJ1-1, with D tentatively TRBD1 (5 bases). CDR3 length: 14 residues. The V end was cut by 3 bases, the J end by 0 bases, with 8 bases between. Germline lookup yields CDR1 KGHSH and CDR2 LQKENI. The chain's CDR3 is CASSPTEMNTEAFF. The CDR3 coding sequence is TGTGCCAGCTCACCGACAGAAATGAACACTGAAGCTTTCTTT.

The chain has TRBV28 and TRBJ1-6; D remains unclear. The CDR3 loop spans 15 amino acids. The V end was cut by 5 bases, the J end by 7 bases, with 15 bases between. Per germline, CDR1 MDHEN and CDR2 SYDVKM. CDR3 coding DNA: TGTGCCAGCAGTCCTTACCGGGGTCCAAATTCACCCCTCCACTTT. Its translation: CASSPYRGPNSPLHF.

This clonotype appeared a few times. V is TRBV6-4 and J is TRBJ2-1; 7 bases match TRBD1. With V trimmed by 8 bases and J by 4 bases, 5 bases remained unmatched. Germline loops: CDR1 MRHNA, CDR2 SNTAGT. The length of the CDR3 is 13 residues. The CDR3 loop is CASWGQSYNEQFF. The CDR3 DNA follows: TGTGCCAGCTGGGGACAGAGTTACAATGAGCAGTTCTTC.

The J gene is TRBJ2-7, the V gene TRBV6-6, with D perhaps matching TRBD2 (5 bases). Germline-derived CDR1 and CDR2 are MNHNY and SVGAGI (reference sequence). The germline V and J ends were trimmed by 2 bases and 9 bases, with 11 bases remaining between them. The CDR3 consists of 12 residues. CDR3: CASSYGPRGQYF. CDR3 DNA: TGTGCCAGCAGTTACGGCCCTCGGGGGCAGTACTTC.

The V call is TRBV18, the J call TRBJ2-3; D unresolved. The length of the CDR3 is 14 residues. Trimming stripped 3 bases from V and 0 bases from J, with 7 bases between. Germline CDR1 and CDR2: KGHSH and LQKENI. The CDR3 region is CASSPAYSTDTQYF. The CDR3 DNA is TGTGCCAGCTCACCTGCTTATAGCACAGATACGCAGTATTTT.

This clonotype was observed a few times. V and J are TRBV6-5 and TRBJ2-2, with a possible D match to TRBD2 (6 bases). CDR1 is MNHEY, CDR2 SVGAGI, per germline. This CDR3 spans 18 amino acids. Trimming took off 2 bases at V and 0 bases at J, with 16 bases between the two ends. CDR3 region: CASSYLRRVAANTGELFF. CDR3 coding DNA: TGTGCCAGCAGTTACCTCCGGAGGGTAGCGGCGAACACCGGGGAGCTGTTTTTT.

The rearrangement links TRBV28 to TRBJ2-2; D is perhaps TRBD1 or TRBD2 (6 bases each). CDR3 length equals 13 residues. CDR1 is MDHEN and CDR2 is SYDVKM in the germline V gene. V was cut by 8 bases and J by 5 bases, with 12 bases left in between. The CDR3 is CASGRGGTGELFF. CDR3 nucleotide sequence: TGTGCCAGCGGAAGAGGGGGGACCGGGGAGCTGTTTTTT.

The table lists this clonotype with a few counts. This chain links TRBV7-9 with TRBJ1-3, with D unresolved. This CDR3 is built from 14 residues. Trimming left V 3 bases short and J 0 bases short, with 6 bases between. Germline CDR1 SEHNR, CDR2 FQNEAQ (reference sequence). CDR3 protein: CASSFEFSGNTIYF. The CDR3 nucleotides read TGTGCCAGCAGCTTCGAGTTCTCTGGAAACACCATATATTTT.

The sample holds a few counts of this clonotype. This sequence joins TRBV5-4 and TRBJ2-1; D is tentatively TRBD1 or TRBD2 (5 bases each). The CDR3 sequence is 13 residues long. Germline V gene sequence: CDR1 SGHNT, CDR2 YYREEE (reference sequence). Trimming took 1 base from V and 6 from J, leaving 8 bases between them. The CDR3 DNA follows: TGTGCCAGCAGCTTGACTAGGGGCAATGAGCAGTTCTTC. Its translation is CASSLTRGNEQFF. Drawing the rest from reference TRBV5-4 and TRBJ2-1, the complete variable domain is ETGVTQSPTHLIKTRGQQVTLRCSSQSGHNTVSWYQQALGQGPQFIFQYYREEENGRGNFPPRFSGLQFPNYSSELNVNALELDDSALYLCASSLTRGNEQFFGPGTRLTVL.

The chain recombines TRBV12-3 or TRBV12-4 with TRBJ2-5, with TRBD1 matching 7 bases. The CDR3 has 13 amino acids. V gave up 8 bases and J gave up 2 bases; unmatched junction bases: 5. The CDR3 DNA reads TGTGCCAGCCGCCCGACAGGGCAAGAGACCCAGTACTTC. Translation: CASRPTGQETQYF.